The entry below describes one T cell receptor (beta chain). Then a second PCR, running roughly 7 to 11 cycles, was carried out with a sample-barcoded 5' primer and a J-beta primer mix. A single record per CDR3 protein comes from TCRdb applying MiXCR to the 5' RACE reads. The sample carries 1 million or so distinct CDR3 sequences, 45% recorded once. The sample belongs to a study of blood T cells in healthy people across ages. Trimming at V came to 9 bases and at J to 5 bases, leaving 16 bases not matched to a gene. CDR3 length: 17 residues. Germline CDR1 reads KGHDR; CDR2 reads SFDVKD. The chain combines TRBV24-1 with TRBJ2-1; TRBD2 matches at 9 bases. The sequence was obtained from a woman aged 60-75 years in good health. Material for sequencing was blood. The CDR3 protein is CATHRLIAGEENNEQFF. CDR3 in DNA: TGTGCCACCCACCGCCTAATAGCGGGAGAGGAAAACAATGAGCAGTTCTTC.